The 8 T cell receptor beta chains below were found in one sample sequenced in a study of T cells after yellow fever vaccination. Each CDR3 protein is one row after TCRdb ran MiXCR on the 5' RACE reads. Of over 65,000 distinct CDR3 sequences listed, less than 15% are singletons. The sequenced sample was CD8+ T cells not binding an NS4B(214-222) dextramer, sorted from PBMCs, obtained less than 25 days after the first yellow fever vaccination. The receptors come from a man aged 18 to 35 who received the YFV17D yellow fever vaccine.

This clonotype was seen only a few times. The chain joins TRBV3-1 to TRBJ1-1; 9 bases match TRBD1. Germline V gene lookup returns CDR1 LGHDT and CDR2 YNNKEL (reference sequence). V trimming: 0 bases; J trimming: 3 bases; junction bases outside the gene matches: 2. This CDR3 spans 15 amino acids. The CDR3 spells CASSQDRTGDTEAFF. The CDR3 DNA sequence: TGTGCCAGCAGCCAAGATCGGACAGGGGACACTGAAGCTTTCTTT.

This clonotype came up a few times. The chain combines TRBV5-4 with TRBJ1-4; 9 positions match TRBD1. CDR3 length: 16 amino acids. Germline values: CDR1 SGHNT, CDR2 YYREEE (reference sequence). The junction had 6 bases not matched to a gene; V was cut back by 4 bases and J by 2 bases. This chain's CDR3 is CASSPGTGLTNEKLFF. The CDR3 DNA sequence: TGTGCCAGCAGCCCCGGGACAGGGCTGACTAATGAAAAACTGTTTTTT.

The CDR3 here is CASSFLGLAGKETQYF. CDR3 nucleotides: TGTGCCAGCAGTTTCCTCGGACTAGCGGGGAAAGAGACCCAGTACTTC. The chain carries TRBV27 and TRBJ2-5, with 12 bases identical to TRBD2. J lost 3 bases, V lost 3 bases, and 5 bases had no gene match. Germline V gives CDR1 MNHEY, CDR2 SMNVEV (reference sequence). The CDR3 sequence is 16 residues long.

The chain has TRBV7-3 and TRBJ2-5, with no clear D. Trimming shortened V by 0 bases and J by 2 bases, and 10 bases separated the two germline ends. Germline CDR1 reads SGHTA; CDR2 reads FQGTGA. CDR3 length: 15 amino acids. CDR3 in amino acids: CASSLTGSLQETQYF. In DNA form, the CDR3 reads TGTGCCAGCAGCTTAACCGGGTCTCTTCAAGAGACCCAGTACTTC.

The rearrangement uses TRBV7-6 and TRBJ1-2, with 11 bases lining up with TRBD1. Unmatched junction bases numbered 7, after V lost 4 bases and J lost 3 bases. Per germline, CDR1 SGHVS and CDR2 FNYEAQ. This CDR3 has 16 residues. Here the CDR3 DNA reads TGTGCCAGCAGCTCAAAAGGGGGACAGGGGGACTATGGCTACACCTTC. It encodes CASSSKGGQGDYGYTF.

This clonotype was counted only a few times. The chain employs TRBV5-5 and TRBJ1-4, with 8 bases fitting TRBD1. CDR1 SGHKS and CDR2 YYEKEE come from the germline V gene (reference sequence). The CDR3 length is 15 residues. J lost 7 bases, V lost 3 bases, and 8 bases had no gene match. CDR3 loop: CASSSAGGISEKLFF. CDR3 sequence (DNA): TGTGCCAGCAGCTCTGCAGGGGGCATCTCTGAAAAACTGTTTTTT.

This chain links TRBV29-1 with TRBJ1-2; D gene unclear. The CDR3 runs 14 residues. Trimming took 3 bases from V and 1 from J, leaving 12 bases between them. The germline V gene encodes CDR1 SQVTM and CDR2 ANQGSEA. The CDR3, as DNA: TGCAGCGTTGACCTTTCCCAGAGTAACTATGGCTACACCTTC. Protein product: CSVDLSQSNYGYTF.

The gene calls are TRBV20-1 and TRBJ2-7; TRBD1 might be the D (6 bases). Germline CDR1 reads DFQATT; CDR2 reads SNEGSKA (reference sequence). The CDR3 covers 14 residues. V was pared by 6 bases and J by 0 bases, with 15 bases between. The CDR3 DNA follows: TGCAGTGCAACCGACAGGAAGAGCTCCTACGAGCAGTACTTC. Translating it yields CSATDRKSSYEQYF.